This T cell receptor (beta chain) appears in the sequencing data of a study of T cells in Graves' hyperthyroidism and ophthalmopathy. Study-wide results and caveats: The model anticipated ophthalmopathy a median about six months pre-onset.

Per the germline V gene, CDR1 is MNHNS and CDR2 is SASEGT. V was shortened by 2 bases and J by 7 bases, with 14 bases between the two germline ends. The CDR3 spans 14 residues. In its sample, this clonotype was seen many times. Its antigen is still unknown. RNA transcripts gave rise to amplified TCR beta CDR3 regions. The HTBI primer set drove a first-round RT-PCR of the TCR CDR3. In TCRdb, the multiplex PCR reads were re-called with MiXCR into one record per CDR3 protein. The table includes 550,000 to 600,000 distinct CDR3 sequences, about 14% detected once. The TCR sequence derives from a woman younger than 30 with Graves' ophthalmopathy. The specimen sequenced was blood. The J gene is TRBJ1-1, the V gene TRBV6-1; no firm D call. The CDR3 reads CASSELIQRLEAFF. The CDR3 DNA reads as TGTGCCAGCAGTGAACTTATCCAACGCCTTGAAGCTTTCTTT.